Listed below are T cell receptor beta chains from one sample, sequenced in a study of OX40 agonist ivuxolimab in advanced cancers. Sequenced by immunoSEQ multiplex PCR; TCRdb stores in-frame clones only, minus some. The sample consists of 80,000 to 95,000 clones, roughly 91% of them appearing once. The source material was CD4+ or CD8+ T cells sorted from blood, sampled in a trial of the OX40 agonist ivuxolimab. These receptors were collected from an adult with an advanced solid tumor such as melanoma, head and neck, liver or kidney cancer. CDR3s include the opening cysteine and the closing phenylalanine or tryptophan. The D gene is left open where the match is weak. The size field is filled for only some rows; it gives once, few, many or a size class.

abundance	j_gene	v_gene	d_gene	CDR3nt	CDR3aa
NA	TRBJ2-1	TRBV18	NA	TGTGCCAGCTCACCAGGAGACATTGACTACAATGAGCAGTTCTTC	CASSPGDIDYNEQFF
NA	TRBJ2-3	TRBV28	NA	TGTGCCAGCAGTTCCCCGTTCCCCCGTCGGGATACGCAGTATTTT	CASSSPFPRRDTQYF
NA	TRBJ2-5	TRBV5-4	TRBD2	TGTGCCAGCAGCCGTTGGACTAGCGCAGAGACCCAGTACTTC	CASSRWTSAETQYF
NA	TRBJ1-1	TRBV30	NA	TGTGCCTGGAGCGACCAGGGCACTGAAGCTTTCTTT	CAWSDQGTEAFF
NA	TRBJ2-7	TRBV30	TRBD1	TGTGCCTGGAGGGGACAGGGAGGAGGGCAGTACTTC	CAWRGQGGGQYF
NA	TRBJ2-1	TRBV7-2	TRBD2	TGTGCCAGCAGGCCCGGGACTAGCGGTATGCAGTTCTTC	CASRPGTSGMQFF
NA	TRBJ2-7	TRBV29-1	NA	TGCAGCGTTGTCGGGGAATCCTACGAGCAGTACTTC	CSVVGESYEQYF
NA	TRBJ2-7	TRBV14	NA	TGTGCCAGCAGCCAGGGGGCCGTCGAGCAGTACTTC	CASSQGAVEQYF
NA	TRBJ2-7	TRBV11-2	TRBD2	TGTGCCAGCAGCTTAGATCGGGGACTAGACCCCGAGCAGTACTTC	CASSLDRGLDPEQYF
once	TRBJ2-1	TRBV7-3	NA	TGTGCCAGCAGCTACCAGGGAGGTGAGCAGTTCTTC	CASSYQGGEQFF